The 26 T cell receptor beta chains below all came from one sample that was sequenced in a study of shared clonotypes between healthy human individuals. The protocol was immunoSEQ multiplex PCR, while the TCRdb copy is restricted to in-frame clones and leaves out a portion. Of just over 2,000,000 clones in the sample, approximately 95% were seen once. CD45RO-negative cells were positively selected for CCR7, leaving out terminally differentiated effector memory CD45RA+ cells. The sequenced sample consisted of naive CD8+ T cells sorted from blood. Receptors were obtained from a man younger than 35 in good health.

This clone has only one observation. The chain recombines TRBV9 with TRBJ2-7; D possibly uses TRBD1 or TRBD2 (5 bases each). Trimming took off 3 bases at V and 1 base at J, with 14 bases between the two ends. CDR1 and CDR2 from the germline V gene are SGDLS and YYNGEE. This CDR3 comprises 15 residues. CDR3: CASSAGIGASYEQYF. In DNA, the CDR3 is TGTGCCAGCAGCGCAGGAATCGGGGCTTCCTACGAGCAGTACTTC. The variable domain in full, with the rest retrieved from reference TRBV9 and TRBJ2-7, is DSGVTQTPKHLITATGQRVTLRCSPRSGDLSVYWYQQSLDQGLQFLIQYYNGEERAKGNILERFSAQQFPDLHSELNLSSLELGDSALYFCASSAGIGASYEQYFGPGTRLTVT.

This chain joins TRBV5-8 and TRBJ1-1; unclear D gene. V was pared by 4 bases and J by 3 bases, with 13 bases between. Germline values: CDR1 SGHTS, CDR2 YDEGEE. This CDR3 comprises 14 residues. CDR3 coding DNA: TGTGCCAGCAGCCTCGACAACCATGACACTGAAGCTTTCTTT. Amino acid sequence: CASSLDNHDTEAFF.

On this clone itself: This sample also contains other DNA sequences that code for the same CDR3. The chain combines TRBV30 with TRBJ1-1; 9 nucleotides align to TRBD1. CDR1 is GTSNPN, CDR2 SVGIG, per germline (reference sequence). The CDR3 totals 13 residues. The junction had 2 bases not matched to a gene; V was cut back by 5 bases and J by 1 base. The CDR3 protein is CAWGGQGNTEAFF. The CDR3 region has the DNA TGTGCCTGGGGGGGACAGGGGAACACTGAAGCTTTCTTT.

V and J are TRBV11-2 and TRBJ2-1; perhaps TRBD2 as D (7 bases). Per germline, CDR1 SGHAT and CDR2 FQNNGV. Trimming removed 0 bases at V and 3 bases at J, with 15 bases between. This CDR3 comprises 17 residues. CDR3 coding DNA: TGTGCCAGCAGCTTAGATGAGGGGGAGGGGCTCTACAATGAGCAGTTCTTC. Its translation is CASSLDEGEGLYNEQFF.

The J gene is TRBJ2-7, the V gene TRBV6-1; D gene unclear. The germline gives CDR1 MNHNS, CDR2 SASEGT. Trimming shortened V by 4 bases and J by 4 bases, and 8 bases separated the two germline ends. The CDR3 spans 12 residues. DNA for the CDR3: TGTGCCAGCAGTGGCTATCGATACGAGCAGTACTTC. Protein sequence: CASSGYRYEQYF.

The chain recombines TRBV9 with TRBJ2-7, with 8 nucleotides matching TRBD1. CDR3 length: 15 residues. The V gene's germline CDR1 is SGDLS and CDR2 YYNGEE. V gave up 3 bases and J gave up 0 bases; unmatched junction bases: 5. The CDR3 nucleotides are TGTGCCAGCAGCGCCGGGACAGGAATCTCCTACGAGCAGTACTTC. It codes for CASSAGTGISYEQYF.

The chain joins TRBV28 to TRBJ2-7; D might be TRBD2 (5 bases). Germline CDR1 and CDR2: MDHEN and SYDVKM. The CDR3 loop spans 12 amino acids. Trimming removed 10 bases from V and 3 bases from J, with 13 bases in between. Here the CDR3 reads CATGEAFYEQYF. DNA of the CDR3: TGTGCCACCGGGGAAGCTTTCTACGAGCAGTACTTC.

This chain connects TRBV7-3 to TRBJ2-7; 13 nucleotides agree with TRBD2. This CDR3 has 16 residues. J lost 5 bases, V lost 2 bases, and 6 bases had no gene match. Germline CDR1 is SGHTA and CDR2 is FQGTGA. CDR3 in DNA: TGTGCCAGCAGCTTAGAACGACTAGCGGGGGGTCACGAGCAGTACTTC. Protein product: CASSLERLAGGHEQYF.

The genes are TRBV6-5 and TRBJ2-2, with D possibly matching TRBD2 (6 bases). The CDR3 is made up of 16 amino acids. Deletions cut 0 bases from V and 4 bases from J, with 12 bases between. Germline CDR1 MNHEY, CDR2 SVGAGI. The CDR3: CASSYSRGVTTGELFF. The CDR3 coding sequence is TGTGCCAGCAGTTACTCTCGCGGGGTGACCACCGGGGAGCTGTTTTTT.

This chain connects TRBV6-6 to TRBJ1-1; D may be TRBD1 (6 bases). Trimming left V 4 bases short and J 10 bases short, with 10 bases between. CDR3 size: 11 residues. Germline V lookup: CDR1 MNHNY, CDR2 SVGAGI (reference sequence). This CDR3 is CASSSGVSAFF. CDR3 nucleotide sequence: TGTGCCAGCAGTTCAGGGGTTTCAGCTTTCTTT.

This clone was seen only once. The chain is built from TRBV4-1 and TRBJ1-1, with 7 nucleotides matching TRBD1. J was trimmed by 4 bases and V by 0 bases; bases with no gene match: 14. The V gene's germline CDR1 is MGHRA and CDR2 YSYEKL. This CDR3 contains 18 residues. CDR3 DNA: TGCGCCAGCAGCCAAGATAGGGGAGCGACAGGGTCCATCACTGAAGCTTTCTTT. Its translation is CASSQDRGATGSITEAFF.

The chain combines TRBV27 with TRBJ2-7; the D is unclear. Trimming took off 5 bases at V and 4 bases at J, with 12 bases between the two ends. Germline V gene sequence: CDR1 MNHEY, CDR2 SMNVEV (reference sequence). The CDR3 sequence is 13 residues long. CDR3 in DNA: TGTGCCAGCAGTCCGGGTATGGGATACGAGCAGTACTTC. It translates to CASSPGMGYEQYF.

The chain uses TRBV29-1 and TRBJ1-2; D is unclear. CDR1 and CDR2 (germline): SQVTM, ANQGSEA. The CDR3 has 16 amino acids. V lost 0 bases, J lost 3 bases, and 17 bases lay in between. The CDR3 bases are TGCAGCGTTGAAGATCAGTTTCAGCGGACGCACTATGGCTACACCTTC. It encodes CSVEDQFQRTHYGYTF.

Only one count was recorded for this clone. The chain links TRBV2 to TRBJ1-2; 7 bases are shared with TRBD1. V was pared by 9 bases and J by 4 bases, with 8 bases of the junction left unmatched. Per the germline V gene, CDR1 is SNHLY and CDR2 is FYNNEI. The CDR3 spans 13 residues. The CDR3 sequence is CARQMTGSYGYTF. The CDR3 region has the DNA TGTGCCAGGCAGATGACAGGGAGCTATGGCTACACCTTC.

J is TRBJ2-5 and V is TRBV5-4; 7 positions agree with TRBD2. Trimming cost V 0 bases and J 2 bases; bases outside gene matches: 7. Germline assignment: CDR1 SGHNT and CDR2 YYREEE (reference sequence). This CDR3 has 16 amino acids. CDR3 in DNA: TGTGCCAGCAGCTTGGGGGGCAGCGGGGAACAAGAGACCCAGTACTTC. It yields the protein CASSLGGSGEQETQYF.

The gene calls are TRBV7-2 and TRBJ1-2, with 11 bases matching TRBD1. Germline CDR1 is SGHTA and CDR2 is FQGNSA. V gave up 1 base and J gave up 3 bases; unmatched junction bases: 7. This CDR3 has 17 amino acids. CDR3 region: CASSLGAGTGGYYGYTF. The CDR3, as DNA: TGTGCCAGCAGCTTAGGGGCCGGGACAGGGGGTTACTATGGCTACACCTTC.

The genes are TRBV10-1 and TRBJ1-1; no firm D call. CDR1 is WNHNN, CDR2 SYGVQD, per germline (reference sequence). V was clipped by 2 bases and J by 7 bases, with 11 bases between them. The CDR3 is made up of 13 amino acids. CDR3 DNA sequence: TGCGCCAGCAGTGAGAATACCGGGGTTGAAGCTTTCTTT. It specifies CASSENTGVEAFF.

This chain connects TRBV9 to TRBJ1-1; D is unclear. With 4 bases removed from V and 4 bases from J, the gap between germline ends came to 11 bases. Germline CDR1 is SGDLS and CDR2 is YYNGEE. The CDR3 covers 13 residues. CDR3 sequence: CASSPYTGTEAFF. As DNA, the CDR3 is TGTGCCAGCAGCCCGTACACGGGCACTGAAGCTTTCTTT.

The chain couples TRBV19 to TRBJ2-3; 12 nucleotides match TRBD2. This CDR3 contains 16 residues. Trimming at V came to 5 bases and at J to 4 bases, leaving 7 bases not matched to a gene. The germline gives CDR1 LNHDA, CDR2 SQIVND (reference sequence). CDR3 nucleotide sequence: TGTGCCAGTAGTCCCGAGACTAGCGGGAGATCAGATACGCAGTATTTT. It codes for CASSPETSGRSDTQYF.

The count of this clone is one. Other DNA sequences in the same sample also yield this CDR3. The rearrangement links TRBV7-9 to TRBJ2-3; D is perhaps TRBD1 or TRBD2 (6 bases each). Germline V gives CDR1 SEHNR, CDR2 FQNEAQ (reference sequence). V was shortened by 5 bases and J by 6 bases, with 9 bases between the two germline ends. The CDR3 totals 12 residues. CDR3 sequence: CASSQGGDTQYF. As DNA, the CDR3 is TGTGCCAGCAGCCAAGGGGGGGATACGCAGTATTTT.

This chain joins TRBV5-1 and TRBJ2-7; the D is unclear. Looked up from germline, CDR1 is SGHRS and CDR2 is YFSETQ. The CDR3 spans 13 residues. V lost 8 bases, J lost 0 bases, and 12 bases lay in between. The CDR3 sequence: CASGHDGSYEQYF. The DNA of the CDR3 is TGCGCCAGTGGCCATGACGGCTCCTACGAGCAGTACTTC.

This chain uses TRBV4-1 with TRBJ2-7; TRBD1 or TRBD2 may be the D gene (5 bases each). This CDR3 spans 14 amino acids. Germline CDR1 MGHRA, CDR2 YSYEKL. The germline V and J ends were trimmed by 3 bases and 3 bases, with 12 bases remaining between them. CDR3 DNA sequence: TGCGCCAGCAGCCACCGGGACCCGGACTACGAGCAGTACTTC. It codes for CASSHRDPDYEQYF.

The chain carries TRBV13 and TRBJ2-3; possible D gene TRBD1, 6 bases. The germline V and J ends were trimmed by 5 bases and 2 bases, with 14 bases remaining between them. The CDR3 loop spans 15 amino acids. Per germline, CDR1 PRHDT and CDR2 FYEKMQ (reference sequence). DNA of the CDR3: TGTGCCAGCAGCCTTAGAGGGGGTACCACAGATACGCAGTATTTT. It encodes CASSLRGGTTDTQYF.

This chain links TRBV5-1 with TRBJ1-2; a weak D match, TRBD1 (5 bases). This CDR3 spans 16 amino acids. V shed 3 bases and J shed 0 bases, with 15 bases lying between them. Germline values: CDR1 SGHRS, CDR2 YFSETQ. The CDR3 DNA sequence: TGCGCCAGCAGCTCGCCCCGGGACGGCTCTAACTATGGCTACACCTTC. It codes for CASSSPRDGSNYGYTF.

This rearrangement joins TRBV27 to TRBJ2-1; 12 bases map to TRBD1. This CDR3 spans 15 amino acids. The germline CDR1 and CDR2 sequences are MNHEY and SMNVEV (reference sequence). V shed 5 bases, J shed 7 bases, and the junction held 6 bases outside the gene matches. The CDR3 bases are TGTGCCAGCAGTCAGGGACAGGGGGCAGGGAATGAGCAGTTCTTC. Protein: CASSQGQGAGNEQFF.

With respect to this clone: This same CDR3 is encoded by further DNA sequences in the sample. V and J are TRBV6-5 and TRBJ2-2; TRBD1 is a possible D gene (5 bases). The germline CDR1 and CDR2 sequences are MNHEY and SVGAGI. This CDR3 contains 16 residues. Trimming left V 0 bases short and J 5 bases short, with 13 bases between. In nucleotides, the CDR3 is TGTGCCAGCAGTTACTCGATAGGGGAAGTAACCGGGGAGCTGTTTTTT. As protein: CASSYSIGEVTGELFF.